This TCR beta chain was recovered during a study of identical twins. This clonotype showed up many times. MiXCR was run by TCRdb on the 5' RACE reads, yielding one entry per CDR3 protein. The sample shows 550,000 to 800,000 distinct CDR3 sequences, just over 7% of them seen only once. This CDR3 comprises 15 residues. Germline V gene data show CDR1 as SEHNR and CDR2 as FQNEAQ (reference sequence). V lost 5 bases, J lost 3 bases, and 14 bases lay in between. The sample also formed part of further work on yellow fever vaccine responses in identical twins.

The clonotype was recovered from a woman aged 18-29 years in good health. The V call is TRBV7-9, the J call TRBJ2-1; no definite D call. The source material was PBMCs. The DNA for the CDR3 is TGTGCCAGCAGCAATAGAGGCCAGAACTACAATGAGCAGTTCTTC. Its protein is CASSNRGQNYNEQFF. Using reference TRBV7-9 and TRBJ2-1 for the parts outside the CDR3, the full variable domain is DTGVSQNPRHKITKRGQNVTFRCDPISEHNRLYWYRQTLGQGPEFLTYFQNEAQLEKSRLLSDRFSAERPKGSFSTLEIQRTEQGDSAMYLCASSNRGQNYNEQFFGPGTRLTVL.